This entry features one T cell receptor beta chain sequence. This entry is derived from a study of shared clonotypes between healthy human individuals. Recent acute infections and vaccinations were absent in the healthy HIV-negative adult donors. Adults of Caucasian background living in Nashville, Tennessee made up all donors. In the CD4+ fraction, cells were divided into CD45RA+ naive and CD45RA-negative memory subsets. Assay runs were performed at deep level. The table came from immunoSEQ multiplex PCR; TCRdb's copy has only in-frame clones and leaves some out. The data hold millions of clones, with about 92% observed a single time. V was pared by 4 bases and J by 5 bases, with 8 bases between. Germline V lookup: CDR1 LNHDA, CDR2 SQIVND (reference sequence). This CDR3 comprises 12 residues.

This chain uses TRBV19 with TRBJ2-5; D unresolved. Sample: naive CD4+ T cells from PBMCs. The subset here: CD45RA+ positively selected. The clonotype comes from a young man in good health. Some clones in this sample may be carry-over from other donors' samples. CDR3: CASSTPRETQYF. The DNA for the CDR3 is TGTGCCAGTAGTACCCCACGGGAGACCCAGTACTTC.